The 7 T cell receptor beta chains below come from one sample, sequenced in a study of blood T cell repertoires in COVID-19. The method was immunoSEQ multiplex PCR; TCRdb's version includes in-frame clones alone and lacks a portion of them. The data hold fewer than 250,000 clones, with 83% observed a single time. Sequenced: PBMCs or T cells enriched from blood (not recorded which). The source of these receptors is a woman aged 45-65 years who had been exposed to COVID-19.

The rearrangement links TRBV5-4 to TRBJ1-2; 11 bases line up with TRBD1. V lost 5 bases and J lost 4; bases outside the gene matches: 4. Germline lookup yields CDR1 SGHNT and CDR2 YYREEE (reference sequence). The CDR3 contains 14 residues. CDR3 sequence (DNA): TGTGCCAGCAGGGACGGGACAGGGGGCTATGGCTACACCTTC. It translates to CASRDGTGGYGYTF.

J is TRBJ1-1 and V is TRBV5-6, with TRBD1 identical over 7 bases. The CDR3 is 12 amino acids. Germline lookup yields CDR1 SGHDT and CDR2 YYEEEE. Germline trimming cut 5 bases from V and 4 bases from J; bases unmatched to any gene: 2. This CDR3 is CASRAGGTEAFF. For the CDR3, the DNA is TGTGCCAGCAGGGCAGGGGGCACTGAAGCTTTCTTT.

The chain links TRBV7-2 to TRBJ1-1; D gene uncertain. The CDR3 length is 11 residues. The ends were cut back, 4 bases at V and 4 bases at J, with 4 bases in the middle. In germline, CDR1 is SGHTA, CDR2 FQGNSA. The CDR3 DNA is TGTGCCAGCAGCTCGGGCACTGAAGCTTTCTTT. Translated: CASSSGTEAFF.

The gene calls are TRBV12-3 or TRBV12-4 and TRBJ1-1; unclear D gene. The CDR3 runs to 13 residues. Trimming stripped 5 bases from V and 5 bases from J, with 12 bases between. Written as DNA, the CDR3 is TGTGCCAGCAGTCCAACAATCGTTACTGAAGCTTTCTTT. This gives the protein CASSPTIVTEAFF.

J is TRBJ1-1 and V is TRBV18; no clear D. The V gene's germline CDR1 is KGHSH and CDR2 LQKENI. The CDR3 extends over 13 amino acids. The V and J ends lost 3 bases and 6 bases respectively, with 11 bases between them. The CDR3: CASSPPGKAEAFF. CDR3 DNA: TGTGCCAGCTCACCTCCGGGAAAGGCTGAAGCTTTCTTT.

V is TRBV5-8 and J is TRBJ1-1; D might be TRBD1 (6 bases). This CDR3 contains 12 residues. CDR1 and CDR2 (germline): SGHTS, YDEGEE. V was pared by 3 bases and J by 11 bases, with 14 bases between. CDR3 region: CASSSTGFTAFF. In DNA, the CDR3 is TGTGCCAGCAGCTCCACAGGGTTTACGGCTTTCTTT.

This chain connects TRBV7-2 to TRBJ2-7, with TRBD2 matching over 13 bases. This CDR3 comprises 16 residues. Germline CDR1 is SGHTA and CDR2 is FQGNSA. Trimming took 5 bases from V and 2 from J; bases not matched to a gene: 6. The CDR3 here is CASSATSGGPAYEQYF. The DNA for the CDR3 is TGTGCCAGCAGCGCGACTAGCGGGGGGCCGGCCTACGAGCAGTACTTC.